The next 6 T cell receptor beta chains were all read from a single sample in a study of CD8 T cells in ankylosing spondylitis. TCRdb independently ran MiXCR on the 5' RACE reads; one entry per CDR3 protein. The profile shows 350,000 to 400,000 distinct CDR3 sequences, 20% to 25% of them singletons. The specimen sequenced was blood, either unsorted or a sorted T cell fraction (not recorded which). Receptors originate from a male donor with ankylosing spondylitis or in good health (not recorded which).

This clonotype was recorded a few times. CDR3 bases: TGTGCCAGCAGCTTAGAAGCGGACAGCTCCTACGAGCAGTACTTC. This translates into CASSLEADSSYEQYF. The rearrangement joins TRBV7-6 to TRBJ2-7; maybe TRBD1 (6 bases). CDR3 length: 15 amino acids. The V and J ends lost 1 base and 0 bases respectively, with 10 bases between them. The V gene's germline CDR1 is SGHVS and CDR2 FNYEAQ. The whole variable domain, filled in from reference TRBV7-6 and TRBJ2-7, reads GAGVSQSPRYKVTKRGQDVALRCDPISGHVSLYWYRQALGQGPEFLTYFNYEAQQDKSGLPNDRFSAERPEGSISTLTIQRTEQRDSAMYRCASSLEADSSYEQYFGPGTRLTVT.

The chain recombines TRBV12-3 or TRBV12-4 with TRBJ2-3, with 13 bases matching TRBD2. CDR3 length equals 20 residues. V was clipped by 8 bases and J by 4 bases; unmatched bases: 21. Written as DNA, the CDR3 is TGTGCCAGCGCAGGCTGGGCTACTAGCGGGGGGGTAATTGGATCAGATACGCAGTATTTT. Translated, it gives CASAGWATSGGVIGSDTQYF.

This clonotype was observed a few times. The chain carries TRBV30 and TRBJ2-1, with D uncertain. Trimming removed 5 bases from V and 1 base from J, with 3 bases in between. From germline, CDR1 is GTSNPN and CDR2 SVGIG (reference sequence). The CDR3 totals 11 residues. CDR3 protein: CAWLSYNEQFF. The DNA for the CDR3 is TGTGCCTGGTTATCCTACAATGAGCAGTTCTTC. Full variable domain (remainder filled in from reference TRBV30 and TRBJ2-1): SQTIHQWPATLVQPVGSPLSLECTVEGTSNPNLYWYRQAAGRGLQLLFYSVGIGQISSEVPQNLSASRPQDRQFILSSKKLLLSDSGFYLCAWLSYNEQFFGPGTRLTVL.

Many counts were recorded for this clonotype. The gene calls are TRBV7-9 and TRBJ2-3; D not certain. This CDR3 is 14 amino acids long. V lost 1 base and J 0 bases, leaving 5 bases between the germline ends. In germline, CDR1 is SEHNR, CDR2 FQNEAQ (reference sequence). The CDR3 DNA reads as TGTGCCAGCAGCTTAGAGGTCAGCACAGATACGCAGTATTTT. Translated: CASSLEVSTDTQYF.

This clonotype was detected many times. This sequence joins TRBV29-1 and TRBJ1-1; D remains unclear. The V gene's germline CDR1 is SQVTM and CDR2 ANQGSEA. The CDR3 consists of 14 residues. The germline V and J ends were trimmed by 5 bases and 1 base, with 14 bases remaining between them. The CDR3 is CSVRPPPANTEAFF. The CDR3 DNA reads TGCAGCGTTCGCCCGCCCCCTGCGAACACTGAAGCTTTCTTT.

This clonotype appeared a few times. The chain recombines TRBV7-9 with TRBJ2-3; 8 nucleotides line up with TRBD2. The junction had 11 bases not matched to a gene; V was cut back by 6 bases and J by 0 bases. CDR1 and CDR2 from the germline V gene are SEHNR and FQNEAQ (reference sequence). This CDR3 has 17 residues. The CDR3 reads CASSPPNSGGSTDTQYF. The CDR3 nucleotides are TGTGCCAGCAGTCCCCCGAACAGCGGGGGTAGCACAGATACGCAGTATTTT.